This T cell receptor beta chain was observed in a study of blood T cell repertoires in COVID-19. Study overall: There were acute and convalescent COVID-19 samples, and they came from the United States, Italy and Spain.

Original processing notes: Cell counts per sample came from amplifying reference gene primers. Libraries were prepared by immunoSEQ multiplex PCR; TCRdb keeps only in-frame clonotypes and omits some of them. V, J and clone size are taken as reported in that table, and D and trimming were inferred from the DNA itself. The sample holds 250,000 to 300,000 clones; 85% to 90% are singletons and the top ten take 0.9% to 1%. V gave up 1 base and J gave up 5 bases; unmatched junction bases: 6. Germline CDR1 GTSNPN, CDR2 SVGIG (reference sequence). This CDR3 region has 15 residues. The rearrangement uses TRBV30 and TRBJ1-1; 11 bases match TRBD1. The sequenced sample was peripheral blood. The sequence came from a woman aged 40 to 55 who had recovered from COVID-19. The CDR3 protein is CAWSDTDRGRTEAFF. In DNA, the CDR3 is TGTGCCTGGAGTGATACGGACAGGGGGCGGACTGAAGCTTTCTTT.